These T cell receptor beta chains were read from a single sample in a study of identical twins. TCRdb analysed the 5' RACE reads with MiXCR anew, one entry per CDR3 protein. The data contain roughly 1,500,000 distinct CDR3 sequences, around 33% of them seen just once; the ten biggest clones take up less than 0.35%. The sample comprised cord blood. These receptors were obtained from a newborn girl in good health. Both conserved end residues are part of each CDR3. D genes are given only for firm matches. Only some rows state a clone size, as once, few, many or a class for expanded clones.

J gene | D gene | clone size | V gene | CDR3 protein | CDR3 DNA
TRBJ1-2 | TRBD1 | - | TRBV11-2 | CASSPRTGPLPYGYTF | TGTGCCAGCAGCCCCAGGACAGGGCCCCTCCCGTATGGCTACACCTTC
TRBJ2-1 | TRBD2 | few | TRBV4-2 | CASSQVGGGEYNEQFF | TGTGCCAGCAGCCAAGTGGGCGGGGGAGAATACAATGAGCAGTTCTTC
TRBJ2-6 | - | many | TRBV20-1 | CSARVGGANVLTF | TGCAGTGCTAGAGTGGGGGGGGCCAACGTCCTGACTTTC
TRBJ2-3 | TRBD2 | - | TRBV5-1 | CASSALAGGPSRTDTQYF | TGCGCCAGCAGCGCATTAGCGGGGGGCCCATCCCGCACAGATACGCAGTATTTT
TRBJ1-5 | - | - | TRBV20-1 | CSARPSTVGNQPQHF | TGCAGTGCTAGACCGTCCACAGTAGGGAATCAGCCCCAGCATTTT
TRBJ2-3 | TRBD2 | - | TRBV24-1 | CATSSGRASTDTQYF | TGTGCCACTTCGAGCGGGAGGGCTAGCACAGATACGCAGTATTTT
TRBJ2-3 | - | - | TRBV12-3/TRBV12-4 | CAGRRASDTQYF | TGTGCCGGCAGACGCGCGTCAGATACGCAGTATTTT
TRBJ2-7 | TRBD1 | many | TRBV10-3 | CAISDGDRVYEQYF | TGTGCCATCAGTGACGGAGACAGGGTTTACGAGCAGTACTTC
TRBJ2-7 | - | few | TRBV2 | CASSAQLAYQYF | TGTGCCAGCAGTGCCCAACTAGCTTACCAGTACTTC
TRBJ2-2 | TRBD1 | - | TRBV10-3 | CAISFGTANTGELFF | TGTGCCATCAGTTTCGGGACAGCAAACACCGGGGAGCTGTTTTTT
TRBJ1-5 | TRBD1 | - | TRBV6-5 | CASTGQGFNQPQHF | TGTGCCAGCACGGGACAGGGGTTCAATCAGCCCCAGCATTTT
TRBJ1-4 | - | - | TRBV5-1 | CASSLAGSGTIYNEKLFF | TGCGCCAGCAGCTTGGCCGGGTCAGGGACGATCTACAATGAAAAACTGTTTTTT
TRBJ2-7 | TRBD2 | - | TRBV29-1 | CSVARTSVSYNEQYF | TGCAGCGTTGCCCGGACTAGCGTATCCTACAATGAGCAGTACTTC
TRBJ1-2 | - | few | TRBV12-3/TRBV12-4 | CASSLGKGYTF | TGTGCCAGCAGTTTGGGAAAGGGCTACACCTTC
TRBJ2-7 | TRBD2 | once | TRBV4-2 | CASRRRNLAGDSYEQYF | TGTGCCAGCAGGAGACGCAACCTAGCGGGAGATAGCTACGAGCAGTACTTC
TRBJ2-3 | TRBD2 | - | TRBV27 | CASRGLVILDEHTQYF | TGTGCCAGCAGGGGACTAGTTATCCTCGATGAGCATACGCAGTATTTT
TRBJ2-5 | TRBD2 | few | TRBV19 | CASSRTSGASQETQYF | TGTGCCAGTAGTAGGACTAGCGGGGCCTCCCAAGAGACCCAGTACTTC
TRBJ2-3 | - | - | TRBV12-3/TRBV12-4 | CASSLAGTGYSADTQYF | TGTGCCAGCAGTTTAGCGGGGACGGGATATAGCGCAGATACGCAGTATTTT
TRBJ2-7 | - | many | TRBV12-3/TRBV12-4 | CASSKREAYEQYF | TGTGCCAGCAGTAAGAGAGAGGCCTACGAGCAGTACTTC
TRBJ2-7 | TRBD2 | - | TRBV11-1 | CASSFRTSGRLYNEQYF | TGTGCCAGCAGCTTTCGGACTAGCGGGAGACTCTACAATGAGCAGTACTTC
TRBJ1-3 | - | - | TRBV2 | CASSEFASSGNTIYF | TGTGCCAGCAGTGAATTTGCCAGCTCTGGAAACACCATATATTTT
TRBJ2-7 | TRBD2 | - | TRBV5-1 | CASSRGEAYNEQYF | TGCGCCAGCAGCCGGGGGGAGGCCTACAATGAGCAGTACTTC
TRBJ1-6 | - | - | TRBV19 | CASSTGVPFYNSPLHF | TGTGCCAGTAGTACAGGGGTGCCCTTCTATAATTCACCCCTCCACTTT
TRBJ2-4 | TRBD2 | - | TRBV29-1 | CSVGSSGGAKNIQYF | TGCAGCGTTGGTTCTAGCGGGGGTGCCAAAAACATTCAGTACTTC
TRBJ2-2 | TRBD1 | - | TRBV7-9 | CASSLALGQPPGELFF | TGTGCCAGCAGCTTAGCGCTGGGACAGCCTCCCGGGGAGCTGTTTTTT
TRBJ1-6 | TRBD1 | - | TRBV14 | CASAAGTGWNSPLHF | TGTGCCAGCGCAGCGGGGACAGGGTGGAATTCACCCCTCCACTTT
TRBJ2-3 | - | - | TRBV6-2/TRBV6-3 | CASTESRGTDTQYF | TGTGCCAGCACGGAATCTCGTGGCACAGATACGCAGTATTTT
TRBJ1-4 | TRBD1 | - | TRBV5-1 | CASSPRQGENEKLFF | TGCGCCAGCAGCCCGAGACAGGGAGAGAATGAAAAACTGTTTTTT
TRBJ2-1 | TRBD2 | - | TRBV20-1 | CSARGTSGGVNEQFF | TGCAGTGCTAGAGGGACTAGCGGGGGGGTCAATGAGCAGTTCTTC
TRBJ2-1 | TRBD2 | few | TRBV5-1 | CASSSESPSGGTYNEQFF | TGCGCCAGCAGCTCAGAGTCTCCTAGCGGGGGCACGTACAATGAGCAGTTCTTC
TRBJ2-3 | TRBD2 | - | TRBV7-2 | CASSLVGGRVADTQYF | TGTGCCAGCAGCTTAGTCGGCGGGAGGGTTGCGGATACGCAGTATTTT
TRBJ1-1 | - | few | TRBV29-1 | CSVGNRRGGTEAFF | TGCAGCGTTGGGAATCGCCGAGGAGGCACTGAAGCTTTCTTT
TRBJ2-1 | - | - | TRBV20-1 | CSARRVSYNEQFF | TGCAGTGCTAGGAGGGTATCCTACAATGAGCAGTTCTTC
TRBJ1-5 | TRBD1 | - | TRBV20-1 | CSAAGGASNQPQHF | TGCAGTGCCGCAGGGGGCGCGAGCAATCAGCCCCAGCATTTT
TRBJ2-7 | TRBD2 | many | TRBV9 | CASSSGLASYEQYF | TGTGCCAGCAGCTCGGGACTAGCCTCCTACGAGCAGTACTTC
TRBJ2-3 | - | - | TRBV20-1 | CSARDPGHPRDTQYF | TGCAGTGCTAGAGATCCCGGGCACCCTCGAGATACGCAGTATTTT
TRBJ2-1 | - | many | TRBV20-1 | CSAFPNEQFF | TGCAGTGCTTTTCCCAATGAGCAGTTCTTC
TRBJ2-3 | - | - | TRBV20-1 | CSARDGGRDTQYF | TGCAGTGCTAGAGATGGGGGGAGAGATACGCAGTATTTT
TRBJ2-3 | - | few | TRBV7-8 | CASSLVRLLRTDTQYF | TGTGCCAGCAGCTTAGTCCGACTACTACGCACAGATACGCAGTATTTT
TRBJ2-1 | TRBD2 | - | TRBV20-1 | CSAPTSGAHNEQFF | TGCAGTGCTCCGACTAGCGGGGCACACAATGAGCAGTTCTTC
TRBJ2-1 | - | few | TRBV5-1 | CASSPPQLASSYNEQFF | TGCGCCAGCAGCCCGCCCCAACTGGCGAGCTCCTACAATGAGCAGTTCTTC
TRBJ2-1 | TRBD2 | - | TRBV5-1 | CASSSDFLAGGGYNEQFF | TGCGCCAGCAGCTCGGATTTTTTAGCGGGAGGAGGATACAATGAGCAGTTCTTC
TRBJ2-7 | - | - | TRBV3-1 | CASSQEAGAGEQYF | TGTGCCAGCAGCCAAGAGGCAGGGGCCGGCGAGCAGTACTTC
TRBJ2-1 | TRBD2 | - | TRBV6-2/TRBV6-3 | CASRAGGWLASLFYNEQFF | TGTGCCAGCAGGGCGGGGGGATGGTTAGCATCTTTATTCTACAATGAGCAGTTCTTC